This TCR beta chain was captured in a study of CD8+ T cells in alopecia areata. As for the study in general: Each of the treated patients was given oral tofacitinib, 5 to 10 mg twice daily, for moderate-to-severe alopecia areata. Study outcomes and limitations: Persistence of many expanded lesional clones was seen in scalp and blood during tofacitinib.

The treatment denotes: oral pan-JAK inhibitor, 5-10 mg twice daily. Extraction of RNA preceded its reverse transcription into cDNA, which served as the sequencing template. The data were produced by immunoSEQ multiplex PCR, yet TCRdb's version contains in-frame clones alone and is incomplete. This sample carries some 180,000 clones, 53% of them seen once, and the ten largest clones take 11%. CDR1 and CDR2 (germline): MNHEY, SMNVEV (reference sequence). The CDR3 is made up of 13 amino acids. V was cut by 0 bases and J by 8 bases, with 8 bases left in between. This clone was seen a single time. Its antigen is not identified.

This TCR came from a human donor with alopecia areata. This rearrangement joins TRBV27 to TRBJ2-1, with D possibly being TRBD1 (5 bases). The starting material was CD8+ T cells sorted from blood, obtained at week 24, from a patient treated with tofacitinib. The CDR3 region is CASSLSGVDEQFF. The CDR3 region has the DNA TGTGCCAGCAGTTTATCAGGGGTGGATGAGCAGTTCTTC.